This TCR beta chain was documented in a study of shared clonotypes between healthy human individuals. Overall study results and limits: Non-shared clonotypes had lower generation probabilities than clonotypes shared by all four sorted-subset donors.

Profiled with immunoSEQ multiplex PCR; TCRdb holds only in-frame clones, not every one. The table has about 2.3 million clones, over 90% seen once; the top ten hold 0.39%. HIV-negative, healthy adults without recent acute infections or vaccinations were the donors. In the CD4+ fraction, cells were divided into CD45RA+ naive and CD45RA-negative memory subsets. V shed 0 bases and J shed 8 bases, with 14 bases lying between them. This CDR3 region has 15 residues. The germline V gene encodes CDR1 MNHNS and CDR2 SASEGT. Points on this clone: What it binds is unknown.

Sequencing was carried out using naive CD4+ T cells from PBMCs. Subset specified: CD45RA+ positively selected. The sequence was collected from a man between 18 and 35 years old in good health. Some clones in this sample may be carry-over from other donors' samples. The rearrangement joins TRBV6-1 to TRBJ2-1; a weak D match, TRBD2 (5 bases). CDR3 DNA sequence: TGTGCCAGCAGTGAAGCCTGGACTTCGTTGCATGAGCAGTTCTTC. Translated, it gives CASSEAWTSLHEQFF.